Sequencing of this T cell receptor beta chain was carried out in a study of cytomegalovirus exposure and HLA in healthy donors. Some clones are missing from TCRdb's copy, which holds only in-frame ones; the method was immunoSEQ multiplex PCR. The sample contains under 50,000 clones, around 94% of which appear only once. The CDR3 has 18 residues. The V gene's germline CDR1 is SGHRS and CDR2 YFSETQ. V shed 4 bases and J 2 bases; nucleotides not matched to a gene: 10. V and J are TRBV5-1 and TRBJ2-6, with TRBD1 matching over 9 bases. This clonotype originated in a young woman in good health and CMV-seropositive. Sequenced input: PBMCs. The CDR3 DNA reads TGCGCCAGCAGCGGGGAGAGGGGACAGGGCACTGGGGCCAACGTCCTGACTTTC. As protein: CASSGERGQGTGANVLTF.